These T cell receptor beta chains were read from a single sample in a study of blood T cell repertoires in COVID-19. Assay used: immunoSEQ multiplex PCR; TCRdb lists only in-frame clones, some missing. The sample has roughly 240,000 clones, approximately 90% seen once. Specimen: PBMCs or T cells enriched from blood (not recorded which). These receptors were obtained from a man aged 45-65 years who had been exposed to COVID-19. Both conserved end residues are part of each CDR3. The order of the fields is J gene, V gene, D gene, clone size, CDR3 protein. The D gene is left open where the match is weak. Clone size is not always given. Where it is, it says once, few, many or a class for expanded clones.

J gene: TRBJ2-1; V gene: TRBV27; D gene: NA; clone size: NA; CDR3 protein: CASSFFLRNEQFF
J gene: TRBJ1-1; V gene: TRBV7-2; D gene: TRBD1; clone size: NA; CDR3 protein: CASSLTYRQGNTEAFF
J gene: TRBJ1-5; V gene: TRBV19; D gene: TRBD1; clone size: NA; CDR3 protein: CASTMTGAFGNQPQHF
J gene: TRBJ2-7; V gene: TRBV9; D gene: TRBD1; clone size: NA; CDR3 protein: CASSASTGGFYEQYF
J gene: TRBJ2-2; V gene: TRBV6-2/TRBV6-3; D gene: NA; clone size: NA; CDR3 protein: CASSPRGLAGGELFF
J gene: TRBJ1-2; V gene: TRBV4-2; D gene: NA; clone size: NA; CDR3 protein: CASSQDRQAQIYGYTF
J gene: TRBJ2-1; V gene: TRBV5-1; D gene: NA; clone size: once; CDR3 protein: CASSIGRGQVPDEQFF
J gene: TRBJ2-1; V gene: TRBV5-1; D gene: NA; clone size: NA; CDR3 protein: CASSSDRYNEQFF
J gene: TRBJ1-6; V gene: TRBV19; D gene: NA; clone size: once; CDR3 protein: CASSPNRMSLLHF
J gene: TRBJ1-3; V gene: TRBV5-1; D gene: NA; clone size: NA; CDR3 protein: CASRQRLSGNTIYF
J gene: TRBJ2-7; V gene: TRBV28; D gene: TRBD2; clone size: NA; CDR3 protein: CAAAGGAGEQYF
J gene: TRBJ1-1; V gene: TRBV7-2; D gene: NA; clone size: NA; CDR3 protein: CASSLQGLNTEAFF
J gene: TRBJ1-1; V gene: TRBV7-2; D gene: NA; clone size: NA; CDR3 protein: CASRSRRGGKNTEAFF
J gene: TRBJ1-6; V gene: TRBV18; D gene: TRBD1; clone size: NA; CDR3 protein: CASSRSGGQGLLSLHF
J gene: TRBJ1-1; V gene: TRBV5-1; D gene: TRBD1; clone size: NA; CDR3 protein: CASSLSGQANTEAFF
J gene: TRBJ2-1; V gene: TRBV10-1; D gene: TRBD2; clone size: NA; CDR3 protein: CASSQGTSGPYNEQFF
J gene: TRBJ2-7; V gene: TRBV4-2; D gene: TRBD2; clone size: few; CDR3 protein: CASGTLAGSSYEQYF
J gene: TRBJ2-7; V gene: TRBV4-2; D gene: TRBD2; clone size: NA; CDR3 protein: CASSQDLAGAYEQYF
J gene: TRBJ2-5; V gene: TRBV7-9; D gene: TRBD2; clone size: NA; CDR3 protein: CASSLASGRLQETQYF
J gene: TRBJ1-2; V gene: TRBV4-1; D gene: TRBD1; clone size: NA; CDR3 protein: CASSRPGQPNYGYTF
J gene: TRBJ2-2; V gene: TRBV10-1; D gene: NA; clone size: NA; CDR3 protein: CASSEQGSTGELFF
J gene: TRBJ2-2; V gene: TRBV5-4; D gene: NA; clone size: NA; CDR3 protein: CASSLLVAGTGELFF
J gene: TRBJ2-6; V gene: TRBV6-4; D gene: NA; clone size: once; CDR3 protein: CASSEQGSGANVLTF
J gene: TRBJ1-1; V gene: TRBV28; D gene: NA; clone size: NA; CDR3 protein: CASSLLNTEAFF
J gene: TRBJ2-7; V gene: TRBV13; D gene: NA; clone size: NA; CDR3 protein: CASSLAGGQHEQYF